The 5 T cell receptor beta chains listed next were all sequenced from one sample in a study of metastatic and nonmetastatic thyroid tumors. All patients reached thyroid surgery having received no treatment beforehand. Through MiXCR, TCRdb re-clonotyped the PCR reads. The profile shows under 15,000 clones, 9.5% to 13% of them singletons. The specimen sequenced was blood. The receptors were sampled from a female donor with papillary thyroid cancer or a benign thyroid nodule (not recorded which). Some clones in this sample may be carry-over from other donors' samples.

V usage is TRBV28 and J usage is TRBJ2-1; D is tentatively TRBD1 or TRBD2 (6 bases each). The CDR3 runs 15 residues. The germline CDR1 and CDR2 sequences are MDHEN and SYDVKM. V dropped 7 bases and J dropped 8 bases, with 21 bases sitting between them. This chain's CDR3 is CASTPGGGATDEQFF. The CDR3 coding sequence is TGTGCCAGCACTCCCGGGGGCGGGGCCACGGATGAGCAGTTCTTC. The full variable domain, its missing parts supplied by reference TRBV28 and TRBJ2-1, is DVKVTQSSRYLVKRTGEKVFLECVQDMDHENMFWYRQDPGLGLRLIYFSYDVKMKEKGDIPEGYSVSREKKERFSLILESASTNQTSMYLCASTPGGGATDEQFFGPGTRLTVL.

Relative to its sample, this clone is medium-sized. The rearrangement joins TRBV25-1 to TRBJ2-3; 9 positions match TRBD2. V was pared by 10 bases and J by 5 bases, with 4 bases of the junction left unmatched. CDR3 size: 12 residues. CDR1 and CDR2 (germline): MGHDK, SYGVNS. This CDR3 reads CATSGRQDTQYF. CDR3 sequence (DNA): TGTGCCACAAGCGGGAGGCAAGATACGCAGTATTTT.

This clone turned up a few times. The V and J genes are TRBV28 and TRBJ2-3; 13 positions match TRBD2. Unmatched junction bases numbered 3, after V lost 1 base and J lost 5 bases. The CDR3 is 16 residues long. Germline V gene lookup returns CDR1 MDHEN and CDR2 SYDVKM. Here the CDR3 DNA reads TGTGCCAGCAGTTTATTTACTAGCGGGGGGGTAGATACGCAGTATTTT. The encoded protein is CASSLFTSGGVDTQYF. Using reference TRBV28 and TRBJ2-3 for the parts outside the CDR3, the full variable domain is DVKVTQSSRYLVKRTGEKVFLECVQDMDHENMFWYRQDPGLGLRLIYFSYDVKMKEKGDIPEGYSVSREKKERFSLILESASTNQTSMYLCASSLFTSGGVDTQYFGPGTRLTVL.

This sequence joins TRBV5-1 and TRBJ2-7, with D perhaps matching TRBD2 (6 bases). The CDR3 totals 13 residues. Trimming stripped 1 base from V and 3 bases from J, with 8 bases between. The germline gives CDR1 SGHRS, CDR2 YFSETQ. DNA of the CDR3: TGCGCCAGCAGCTTGAGGAGGGACTACGAGCAGTACTTC. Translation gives CASSLRRDYEQYF.

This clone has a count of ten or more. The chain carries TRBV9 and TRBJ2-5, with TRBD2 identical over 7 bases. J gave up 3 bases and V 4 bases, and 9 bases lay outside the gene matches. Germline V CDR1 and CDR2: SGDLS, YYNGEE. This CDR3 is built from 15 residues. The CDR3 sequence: CASSQTGTTEETQYF. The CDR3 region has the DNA TGTGCCAGCAGCCAAACCGGGACTACCGAAGAGACCCAGTACTTC. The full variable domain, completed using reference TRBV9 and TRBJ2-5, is DSGVTQTPKHLITATGQRVTLRCSPRSGDLSVYWYQQSLDQGLQFLIQYYNGEERAKGNILERFSAQQFPDLHSELNLSSLELGDSALYFCASSQTGTTEETQYFGPGTRLLVL.